The 13 T cell receptor beta chains in this list originate from one sample, sequenced in a study of low-dose radiotherapy and immunotherapy resistance in tumors. Time point meaning: after trial treatment. Treatment in this sample: LDRT plus nivolumab, ipilimumab, low-dose cyclophosphamide and aspirin (RACIN trial). TRAV- and TRBV-specific primers were used for first-strand cDNA, which covered alpha and beta chains. TCR amplification used about 20 PCR cycles, a constant-region primer and a V-primer adapter. TCRdb fed the reads into MiXCR, producing one record per CDR3 protein. The table has roughly 90,000 distinct CDR3 sequences, 20% to 25% seen once. Specimen: PBMCs, collected after low-dose radiotherapy plus immunotherapy. Source of these receptors: a female donor with ovarian cancer.

This clonotype was counted ten times or more. The junction does not match germline at one end; this may be a read error. The V gene is TRBV30, the J gene TRBJ1-2, with 10 bases lining up with TRBD1. CDR3 length equals 9 residues. The germline V gene encodes CDR1 GTSNPN and CDR2 SVGIG (reference sequence). CDR3 sequence: CAGDRGRSF. The CDR3 bases are TGTGCCGGGGACAGGGGCCGATCCTTC.

This clonotype was observed at least ten times. The chain uses TRBV6-2 or TRBV6-3 and TRBJ2-5; D unclear. This CDR3 comprises 13 residues. The germline gives CDR1 MNHEY, CDR2 SVGEGT. Trimming left V 0 bases short and J 3 bases short, with 5 bases between. CDR3 amino acids: CASSYSYKETQYF. Written as DNA, the CDR3 is TGTGCCAGCAGTTACTCGTACAAAGAGACCCAGTACTTC.

This clonotype was counted at least ten times. V and J are TRBV29-1 and TRBJ2-3; 11 bases are a match to TRBD2. The CDR3 extends over 17 amino acids. Trimming removed 1 base from V and 2 bases from J; junction bases left unmatched: 8. Per the germline V gene, CDR1 is SQVTM and CDR2 is ANQGSEA. CDR3 DNA: TGCAGCGTTGAAGGGGGGGGACTAGCGGATTTCACAGATACGCAGTATTTT. Residues: CSVEGGGLADFTDTQYF.

This clonotype was seen ten or more times. The chain recombines TRBV6-2 or TRBV6-3 with TRBJ2-2; TRBD1 or TRBD2 may be the D gene (5 bases each). CDR3 size: 14 residues. Trimming shortened V by 10 bases and J by 0 bases, and 12 bases separated the two germline ends. Germline values: CDR1 MNHEY, CDR2 SVGEGT. The DNA of the CDR3 is TGTGCCACCCCCTGGGGGACGAACACCGGGGAGCTGTTTTTT. Translating it yields CATPWGTNTGELFF.

This clonotype has a count of ten or more. The CDR3 protein is CASSPRTSTAGELFF. The CDR3 DNA sequence: TGTGCCAGCAGTCCCCGAACTAGCACCGCCGGGGAGCTGTTTTTT. This sequence joins TRBV2 and TRBJ2-2; D is possibly TRBD2 (6 bases). Trimming cost V 5 bases and J 6 bases, with 16 bases left between them. Germline V lookup: CDR1 SNHLY, CDR2 FYNNEI. This CDR3 region has 15 residues. Together with reference TRBV2 and TRBJ2-2, the CDR3 gives the full variable domain: EPEVTQTPSHQVTQMGQEVILRCVPISNHLYFYWYRQILGQKVEFLVSFYNNEISEKSEIFDDQFSVERPDGSNFTLKIRSTKLEDSAMYFCASSPRTSTAGELFFGEGSRLTVL.

Details on this clonotype: Compared with germline, one end of the junction differs, possibly owing to a read error. The gene calls are TRBV10-3 and TRBJ2-5; D unresolved. Germline V gene lookup returns CDR1 ENHRY and CDR2 SYGVKD. This CDR3 spans 13 amino acids. This CDR3 is CAIRKDGQETQCF. CDR3 DNA: TGTGCCATCAGAAAGGACGGTCAAGAGACCCAGTGTTTC.

This clonotype was picked up many times. CDR3 nucleotide sequence: TGCGCCAGCAGCTTACAGGGTGGGAGCACAGATACGCAGTATTTT. Its translation is CASSLQGGSTDTQYF. The rearrangement uses TRBV5-1 and TRBJ2-3; D possibly corresponds to TRBD1 (6 bases). The germline gives CDR1 SGHRS, CDR2 YFSETQ. Trimming pared 2 bases from V and 0 bases from J, leaving 10 bases between. The CDR3 length is 15 residues.

This clonotype has at least ten counts. The rearrangement joins TRBV11-2 to TRBJ2-7, with 10 bases lining up with TRBD1. J gave up 3 bases and V 5 bases, and 7 bases lay outside the gene matches. This CDR3 is 15 amino acids long. CDR1 is SGHAT, CDR2 FQNNGV, per germline. DNA for the CDR3: TGTGCCAGCAGCGCGACCGGGACAGGGGTCTACGAGCAGTACTTC. Translation gives CASSATGTGVYEQYF.

This clonotype was recorded a few times. This probably arose from a read error, given a far larger clone one base away. The CDR3 here is CASSHYRINEQYF. CDR3 coding DNA: TGCGCCAGCAGTCATTACAGGATCAATGAGCAGTACTTC. The chain has TRBV23-1 and TRBJ2-5, with a tentative D call TRBD1 (5 bases). TRBV23-1 is reported as an ORF; its role is uncertain. This CDR3 is 13 amino acids long. Trimming stripped 3 bases from V and 11 bases from J, with 16 bases between.

This clonotype was observed many times. The J gene is TRBJ2-7, the V gene TRBV6-8; no firm D call. V lost 1 base, J lost 5 bases, and 3 bases lay in between. Germline CDR1 and CDR2: MNHGY and SAAAGT. The CDR3 spans 11 residues. The DNA of the CDR3 is TGTGCCAGCAGTTACTTGCACGAGCAGTACTTC. Its translation is CASSYLHEQYF.

This clonotype was observed at least ten times. The chain carries TRBV6-2 or TRBV6-3 and TRBJ2-5; TRBD2 matches 11 bases. V dropped 2 bases and J dropped 3; count of bases not matched to a gene: 8. Per the germline V gene, CDR1 is MNHEY and CDR2 is SVGEGT. The CDR3 sequence is 17 residues long. CDR3 amino acids: CASSYGISGGAEETQYF. CDR3 coding DNA: TGTGCCAGCAGTTACGGTATTAGCGGGGGGGCTGAAGAGACCCAGTACTTC.

V is TRBV20-1 and J is TRBJ2-7; TRBD1 agrees at 8 bases. From germline, CDR1 is DFQATT and CDR2 SNEGSKA (reference sequence). The CDR3 sequence is 15 residues long. For the CDR3, the DNA is TGCAGCCCCACCCCCGGACAGGGTTGGGTCTACGAGCAGTACTTC. It codes for CSPTPGQGWVYEQYF.

This clonotype has at least ten counts. The J gene is TRBJ2-1, the V gene TRBV29-1; no firm D call. Trimming pared 7 bases from V and 7 bases from J, leaving 23 bases between. Germline lookup yields CDR1 SQVTM and CDR2 ANQGSEA. This CDR3 spans 15 amino acids. The CDR3 DNA is TGCAGCGCGAAAACCCCTGGGGTGGCCCAGAATGAGCAGTTCTTC. Protein product: CSAKTPGVAQNEQFF.